This entry lists 3 T cell receptor beta chains sequenced from one sample in a study of T-cell memory formation after mild COVID-19 (dated by TCRdb to 2020 to 2022). Library prep was done by 5' RACE. This sample was sequenced with an Illumina NovaSeq 6000. TCRdb redid the processing of the public reads, applying fastp at Q25 and MiXCR, and retained in-frame beta chains. Rows merge per CDR3 protein into single entries with the most common DNA and genes. For this sample there are about 250,000 distinct CDR3 sequences; more than 15% appear just once. The top ten hold 20% to 25% of the sample. The sample was PBMCs or a T cell subset sorted from them (not recorded which). Source of these receptors: a man in his late teens or twenties who had mild COVID-19 (a few samples of this study predate the infection). The sample titles of this study are shuffled in the database, so cell type and time point are left out; the donor was told from shared clones.

V is TRBV18 and J is TRBJ2-7; no reliable D call. Germline V gene lookup returns CDR1 KGHSH and CDR2 LQKENI. The V end lost 3 bases, the J end lost 2 bases, and 8 bases lay between the germline ends. This CDR3 comprises 13 residues. The CDR3, as DNA: TGTGCCAGCTCACCGCAGGAGACCTACGAGCAGTACGTC. Amino acid sequence: CASSPQETYEQYV.

This clonotype was counted a single time. This chain joins TRBV6-5 and TRBJ2-5; 8 bases are a match to TRBD2. Trimming removed 7 bases from V and 6 bases from J; junction bases left unmatched: 7. This CDR3 region has 13 residues. Germline-derived CDR1 and CDR2 are MNHEY and SVGAGI. CDR3 protein: CASIGGGPKTQYF. CDR3 DNA: TGTGCCAGCATTGGCGGGGGGCCCAAGACCCAGTACTTC.

The V call is TRBV4-2, the J call TRBJ2-1; 9 bases fit TRBD2. Germline V lookup: CDR1 LGHNA, CDR2 YNFKEQ. CDR3 length: 16 amino acids. The V gene end was trimmed by 0 bases and the J gene end by 5 bases; junction bases not matched to a gene: 5. The CDR3 nucleotides are TGTGCCAGCAGCCAAGAAGCGGGGGGAGGTCACAATGAGCAGTTCTTC. Its translation is CASSQEAGGGHNEQFF.